This is a list of T cell receptor beta chains from one sample in a study of CD8 T cells in ankylosing spondylitis. One entry per CDR3 protein results from TCRdb running MiXCR on the 5' RACE reads. Among around 150,000 distinct CDR3 sequences listed, 25% to 35% were seen once. Input material: synovial fluid, either unsorted or a sorted T cell fraction (not recorded which). The receptor source for this set is a male donor with ankylosing spondylitis. Each CDR3 is given with its conserved first and last residue. A D gene is named only where the DNA matches it firmly. Rows may omit the clone size; those that give it use once, few, many or a size class.

>TRBD2|.|TRBJ2-3|TRBV12-3/TRBV12-4
TGTGCCAGCAGCTTTGGGACTAGCGGATCCGATACGCAGTATTTT
CASSFGTSGSDTQYF
>.|.|TRBJ2-6|TRBV21-1
TGTGCCAGCCAAGGGGGGGAACTAACATCTGGGGCCAACGTCCTGACTTTC
CASQGGELTSGANVLTF
>.|few|TRBJ1-1|TRBV6-5
TGTGCCAGCAGTTACGAAGGGGTGGCGAACACTGAAGCTTTCTTT
CASSYEGVANTEAFF
>TRBD1|.|TRBJ2-1|TRBV20-1
TGCAGTGCCAACCACAGGGGGCGCGGGAGTTTGAGAGCGGCCTACAATGAGCAGTTCTTC
CSANHRGRGSLRAAYNEQFF
>TRBD2|few|TRBJ2-7|TRBV7-2
TGTGCCAGCAGCTTAGTAGCGGGGACTAGCGGATCCTACGAGCAGTACTTC
CASSLVAGTSGSYEQYF
>TRBD1|.|TRBJ2-3|TRBV11-2
TGTGCCAGCACCAAGGACAGGGCGTTAGATACGCAGTATTTT
CASTKDRALDTQYF
>.|.|TRBJ2-3|TRBV29-1
TGCAGCGTGCGACTCAGCCTGCCGGACACGCAGTATTTT
CSVRLSLPDTQYF
>.|few|TRBJ1-2|TRBV2
TGTGCCAGCAGTGAGGACAGTCGTCTATGGGGCTACACCTTC
CASSEDSRLWGYTF
>TRBD1|.|TRBJ2-1|TRBV20-1
TGCAGTGCTACACCGGGACAGGGCCCATTCAATGAGCAGTTCTTC
CSATPGQGPFNEQFF
>TRBD1|many|TRBJ1-1|TRBV20-1
TGCAGTGCTAGAGAAGGGGGCGTGTGGGCTTTCTTT
CSAREGGVWAFF
>TRBD1|few|TRBJ1-5|TRBV19
TGTGCCAGTAGTCCTCTCCTGGACAGGCCCGAAAATCAGCCCCAGCATTTT
CASSPLLDRPENQPQHF
>.|.|TRBJ1-5|TRBV20-1
TGCAGTGCTCTAGAGGCCCGGCAGGGAGGGTCTAGCAATCAGCCCCAGCATTTT
CSALEARQGGSSNQPQHF
>.|once|TRBJ2-3|TRBV24-1
TGTGCCACCAGTAACTCCGGGACCCCACCCACAGATACGCAGTATTTT
CATSNSGTPPTDTQYF
>.|.|TRBJ2-2|TRBV7-9
TGTGCCAGCAGCTTCCCGAAGGGGGCCGGGGAGCTGTTTTTT
CASSFPKGAGELFF
>.|many|TRBJ2-7|TRBV20-1
TGCAGCGGTCAAAGAAAGGAAATAGGATCCTACGAGCAGTACTTC
CSGQRKEIGSYEQYF
>TRBD2|many|TRBJ2-1|TRBV20-1
TGCAGGCCCTCGACTAGCCCTCAAGACAATGAGCAGTTCTTC
CRPSTSPQDNEQFF
>.|.|TRBJ2-7|TRBV28
TGTGCCAGCAGTTCGGACGGAAAATACGAGCAGTACTTC
CASSSDGKYEQYF
>.|few|TRBJ2-7|TRBV28
TGTGCCAGCAGCCTGACCGGGGCAGGGGCTTTGTACGAGCAGTACTTC
CASSLTGAGALYEQYF
>TRBD1|few|TRBJ2-7|TRBV18
TGTGCCAGCTCATTAACAGGGGGCAGGGACTACGAGCAGTACTTC
CASSLTGGRDYEQYF
>TRBD1|.|TRBJ2-7|TRBV2
TGTGCCAGCAGTGGCGGACAGGGTTTCTCCTACGAGCAGTACTTC
CASSGGQGFSYEQYF
>TRBD2|.|TRBJ2-5|TRBV7-2
TGTGCCAGCAGCCCTACTAGCGGGACAAAAGAGACCCAGTACTTC
CASSPTSGTKETQYF
>.|few|TRBJ2-7|TRBV4-2
TGTGCCAGCAGCCAAGATCGTGGGCTAGCCTACGAGCAGTACTTC
CASSQDRGLAYEQYF
>TRBD1|many|TRBJ2-5|TRBV20-1
TGCAGTGCTAAACGGACAGGCCAAGAGACCCAGTACTTC
CSAKRTGQETQYF
>.|medium-sized|TRBJ2-7|TRBV24-1
TGTGCCACCGGGGACGGCTCCTACGAGCAGTACTTC
CATGDGSYEQYF
>.|.|TRBJ1-2|TRBV29-1
TGCACCGTGGACGGTTTGGGGGGCGATGGCTACACCTTC
CTVDGLGGDGYTF
>.|few|TRBJ2-5|TRBV28
TGTGCCAGCAACCCCTCCTCGGGGTTGGGGGCGCTGTACCAAGAGACCCAGTACTTC
CASNPSSGLGALYQETQYF
>.|.|TRBJ2-1|TRBV12-3/TRBV12-4
TGTGCCAGCAGTTTGGGGCTAGGTATCGACAATGAGCAGTTCTTC
CASSLGLGIDNEQFF
>TRBD2|few|TRBJ2-7|TRBV7-3
TGTGCCAGCAGCTTAAATCCGGGTGGTAGCGGGGGCCCACAGTACTTC
CASSLNPGGSGGPQYF
>TRBD2|many|TRBJ2-3|TRBV10-3
TGTGCCATTGGAACTAGCGGGGGATCAGATACGCAGTATTTT
CAIGTSGGSDTQYF
>.|many|TRBJ1-1|TRBV20-1
TGCAGTGCTAGCTCCCCACAGGGCGGTGAAGCTTTCTTT
CSASSPQGGEAFF
>TRBD1|many|TRBJ2-1|TRBV11-2
TGTGCCAGCAGCCAAAGCACAGGGGTCTACAATGAGCAGTTCTTC
CASSQSTGVYNEQFF
>TRBD2|few|TRBJ2-3|TRBV15
TGTGCCACCAGCAGGAAGCTAGCGGGACTCACAGATACGCAGTATTTT
CATSRKLAGLTDTQYF
>.|.|TRBJ1-2|TRBV6-5
TGTGCCAGCAGTTACTCTTTTGGGCCCGGGAACTATGGCTACACCTTC
CASSYSFGPGNYGYTF
>.|.|TRBJ2-6|TRBV4-1
TGCGCCAGCAGCCAACCCTCGGCAGGGGCCAACGTCCTGACTTTC
CASSQPSAGANVLTF
>TRBD1|.|TRBJ1-2|TRBV6-1
TGTGCCAGCAGTCCTTGGGACAGGGAGGGCTATGGCTACACCTTC
CASSPWDREGYGYTF
>.|few|TRBJ1-2|TRBV29-1
TGCAGCGTTGGGGGGGATGGCTACACCTTC
CSVGGDGYTF
>TRBD2|.|TRBJ2-1|TRBV6-5
TGTGCCAGCAGTTCTAGCGGGGGGGCCCCCAGTGAGCAGTTCTTC
CASSSSGGAPSEQFF
>.|.|TRBJ1-1|TRBV20-1
TGCAGTGCTAGCCGGACAGTCAACACTGAAGCTTTCTTT
CSASRTVNTEAFF
>.|.|TRBJ2-7|TRBV9
TGTGCCAGCAGCGTAGATGGGGGGTCCTACGAGCAGTACTTC
CASSVDGGSYEQYF
>TRBD1|.|TRBJ2-1|TRBV25-1
TGTGCCAGCAGTGACGGGGACAGGGTAAACAATGAGCAGTTCTTC
CASSDGDRVNNEQFF
>.|.|TRBJ1-1|TRBV28
TGTGCCAGCAGTTTCAGGGTCACTGAAGCTTTCTTT
CASSFRVTEAFF
>TRBD2|.|TRBJ2-5|TRBV14
TGTGCCAGCAGCCAAGTTTCTAGCGGGGAAGAGACCCAGTACTTC
CASSQVSSGEETQYF
>TRBD2|.|TRBJ2-7|TRBV15
TGTGCCACCAGCATCATGACTAGCGGGAGCTACGAGCAGTACTTC
CATSIMTSGSYEQYF
>.|.|TRBJ2-2|TRBV7-2
TGTGCCAGCAGCTTACTCGGGGACTACACCGGGGAGCTGTTTTTT
CASSLLGDYTGELFF
>.|many|TRBJ2-1|TRBV5-4
TGTGCCAGCAGCTTGGTGCCTAGCGCGTACAATGAGCAGTTCTTC
CASSLVPSAYNEQFF